This T cell receptor (beta chain) comes out of a study of radiation and T cells in renal cell carcinoma. Described time point: baseline pretreatment blood. Treatment specified: 15 Gy SBRT to primary tumor, nephrectomy 4 weeks later. The V and J ends lost 3 bases and 3 bases respectively, with 8 bases between them. The germline V gene has CDR1 GTSNPN and CDR2 SVGIG (reference sequence). The CDR3 length is 12 residues. Assay used: immunoSEQ multiplex PCR; TCRdb lists only in-frame clones, some missing. The sample gives around 64,000 clones, 60% to 85% of which show up once; 7.3% is in the top ten. Sequences were derived from blood, sampled from a patient whose treatment included radiotherapy and nephrectomy. The chain joins TRBV30 to TRBJ1-2; D is ambiguous. The receptor was isolated from a man in his 60s with renal cell carcinoma. As DNA, the CDR3 is TGTGCCTGGAGCAAGGGTGACTATGGCTACACCTTC. Its translation is CAWSKGDYGYTF.